What follows are 7 T cell receptor beta chains derived from one specimen sequenced in a study of blood T cell repertoires in COVID-19 (dated by TCRdb to the early 2020s). Libraries were made using the immunoSEQ multiplex PCR assay. Held by TCRdb, this immuneACCESS table contains in-frame sequences only and omits some clones. Under half of the omission traces to an unresolved V gene where checked; the cause of the rest is unknown. Recorded for this sample are roughly 290,000 clones; around 88% of them occurred a single time. Of the sample, around 0.8% falls within the top ten clones. Sequenced sample: peripheral blood. The source of these receptors is a man aged 25-45 years with acute or convalescent COVID-19.

The rearrangement links TRBV19 to TRBJ1-6; no clear D. Germline values: CDR1 LNHDA, CDR2 SQIVND (reference sequence). Trimming removed 6 bases at V and 3 bases at J, with 15 bases between. The CDR3 totals 16 residues. The CDR3 spells CASRNDGRDYNSPLHF. CDR3 nucleotides: TGTGCCAGTAGGAACGATGGGCGGGACTATAATTCACCCCTCCACTTT.

This rearrangement joins TRBV10-2 to TRBJ1-4; D gene unclear. The CDR3 has 12 residues. V gave up 8 bases and J gave up 5 bases, with 9 bases separating them. CDR1 and CDR2 (germline): WSHSY, SAAADI. CDR3 loop: CASGGQNEKLFF. Written as DNA, the CDR3 is TGCGCCAGCGGAGGGCAGAATGAAAAACTGTTTTTT.

The V gene is TRBV7-6, the J gene TRBJ1-6, with D uncertain. The germline gives CDR1 SGHVS, CDR2 FNYEAQ. CDR3 size: 13 residues. V was shortened by 6 bases and J by 9 bases, with 12 bases between the two germline ends. The CDR3 loop reads CASRFDMGSPLHF. The CDR3 bases are TGTGCCAGCAGGTTCGACATGGGTTCACCCCTCCACTTT. The entire variable domain, with the rest obtained from reference TRBV7-6 and TRBJ1-6, is as follows: GAGVSQSPRYKVTKRGQDVALRCDPISGHVSLYWYRQALGQGPEFLTYFNYEAQQDKSGLPNDRFSAERPEGSISTLTIQRTEQRDSAMYRCASRFDMGSPLHFGNGTRLTVT.

This clone was counted between two and nine times. The chain combines TRBV11-2 with TRBJ2-4; 9 nucleotides match TRBD1. Germline CDR1 and CDR2: SGHAT and FQNNGV. Trimming removed 0 bases from V and 0 bases from J; junction bases left unmatched: 6. The CDR3 consists of 18 residues. The CDR3 DNA sequence: TGTGCCAGCAGCTTAGATCTGGGACAGGGTGGAGCCAAAAACATTCAGTACTTC. Translation: CASSLDLGQGGAKNIQYF. The full variable domain, rest sourced from reference TRBV11-2 and TRBJ2-4, is EAGVAQSPRYKIIEKRQSVAFWCNPISGHATLYWYQQILGQGPKLLIQFQNNGVVDDSQLPKDRFSAERLKGVDSTLKIQPAKLEDSAVYLCASSLDLGQGGAKNIQYFGAGTRLSVL.

This clone was counted only a few times. This chain uses TRBV5-1 with TRBJ1-2; possible D gene TRBD1, 6 bases. The CDR3 extends over 15 amino acids. Trimming stripped 0 bases from V and 8 bases from J, with 17 bases between. Germline V gene data show CDR1 as SGHRS and CDR2 as YFSETQ. The DNA of the CDR3 is TGCGCCAGCAGCTTGGGTGACAGGAGCTCGGGGGGCTACACCTTC. Translated, it gives CASSLGDRSSGGYTF.

This chain joins TRBV5-1 and TRBJ1-5; tentative D call: TRBD1 (5 bases). This CDR3 region has 15 residues. Trimming left V 0 bases short and J 9 bases short, with 16 bases between. The germline V gene has CDR1 SGHRS and CDR2 YFSETQ. The CDR3: CASSLGIQAEGPQHF. The CDR3 nucleotides are TGCGCCAGCAGCTTGGGTATACAGGCCGAAGGGCCCCAGCATTTT.

V usage is TRBV3-1 (or the pseudogene TRBV3-2) and J usage is TRBJ1-5; D may be TRBD1 (5 bases). CDR3 size: 16 residues. Trimming took off 1 base at V and 1 base at J, with 11 bases between the two ends. CDR1 and CDR2 from the germline V gene are LGHDT and YNNKEL (reference sequence). The CDR3 DNA reads TGTGCCAGCAGCCAAGCCTCTCGGGGGAGCAATCAGCCCCAGCATTTT. Amino acid sequence: CASSQASRGSNQPQHF.